The present T cell receptor (beta chain) was sequenced within a study of CD8+ T cells in alopecia areata. The treatment here: oral pan-JAK inhibitor, 5-10 mg twice daily. It was cDNA, reverse transcribed from extracted RNA, that served as the sequencing template. Measured with immunoSEQ multiplex PCR; TCRdb has only the in-frame clones, and not every one. The sample lists 150,000 to 200,000 clones; 50% to 75% were seen once. Trimming took off 2 bases at V and 9 bases at J, with 20 bases between the two ends. CDR1 is GTSNPN and CDR2 is SVGIG in the germline V gene (reference sequence). The CDR3 sequence is 15 residues long.

This sequence joins TRBV30 and TRBJ1-5; possible D gene TRBD1, 6 bases. This TCR came from a human donor with alopecia areata. Material: CD4+ T cells sorted from blood, obtained at week 56, from a patient treated with tofacitinib. The CDR3 DNA follows: TGTGCCTGGAGTCGACCGGGAGCCATGGGGGCGCCCCAGCATTTT. Residues: CAWSRPGAMGAPQHF.